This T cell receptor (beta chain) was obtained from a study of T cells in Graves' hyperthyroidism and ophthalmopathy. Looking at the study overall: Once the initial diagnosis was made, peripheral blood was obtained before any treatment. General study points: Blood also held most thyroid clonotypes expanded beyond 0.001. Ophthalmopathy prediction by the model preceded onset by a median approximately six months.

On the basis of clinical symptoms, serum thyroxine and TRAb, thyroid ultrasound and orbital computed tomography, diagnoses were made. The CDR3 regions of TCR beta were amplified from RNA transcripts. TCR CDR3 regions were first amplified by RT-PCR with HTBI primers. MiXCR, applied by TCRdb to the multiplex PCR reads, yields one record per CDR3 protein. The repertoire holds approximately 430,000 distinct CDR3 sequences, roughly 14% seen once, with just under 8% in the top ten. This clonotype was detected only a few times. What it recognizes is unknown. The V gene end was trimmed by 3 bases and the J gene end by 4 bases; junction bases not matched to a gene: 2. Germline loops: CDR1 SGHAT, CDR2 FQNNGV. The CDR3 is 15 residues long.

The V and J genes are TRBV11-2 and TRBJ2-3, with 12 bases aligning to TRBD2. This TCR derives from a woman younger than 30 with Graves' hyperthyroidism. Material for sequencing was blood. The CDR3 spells CASSLASGRADTQYF. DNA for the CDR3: TGTGCCAGCAGCTTGGCTAGCGGGAGGGCAGATACGCAGTATTTT.